This T cell receptor (beta chain) was documented in a study of glioma-infiltrating T cells after dendritic cell vaccination. Study in general: Three intradermal dendritic cell vaccine injections were given every two weeks. Broader study findings: Higher pretreatment TIL content predicted longer progression-free time and survival.

CDR1 and CDR2 (germline): SGHTA, FQGTGA. This CDR3 is built from 13 residues. V was pared by 3 bases and J by 11 bases, with 16 bases between. To note about this clone: Antigen specificity is unknown.

Generated by immunoSEQ multiplex PCR, the TCRdb table keeps only in-frame clones and is missing some. The sample includes over 90,000 clones, less than 90% of them seen just once. The time point is: after dendritic cell vaccination, including at tumor progression/relapse. Sequencing used blood, obtained after dendritic cell vaccination. V gene TRBV7-3 combines with J gene TRBJ1-1; maybe TRBD1 (5 bases). The sequence derives from a human donor with glioblastoma. Here the CDR3 DNA reads TGTGCCAGCAGCTTTAAGGCAGGCGGGGGGGCTTTCTTT. Its protein product is CASSFKAGGGAFF.